The rows below give T cell receptor beta chains drawn from one sample of a study of cytomegalovirus exposure and HLA in healthy donors. TCRdb keeps only in-frame clones here, not all; method: immunoSEQ multiplex PCR. The data hold more than 95,000 clones, with roughly 76% observed a single time. The sequenced sample was PBMCs. The receptor source for this set is a woman between 45 and 65 years old in good health and CMV-seronegative. CDR3s include the opening cysteine and the closing phenylalanine or tryptophan. A D gene is named only where the DNA matches it firmly. Rows give clone size only sometimes, using once, few, many, or a class for an expanded clone.

cdr3_nt: TGTGCTAGCAGCCGAGGACTCCAAGAGACCCAGTACTTC
cdr3_aa: CASSRGLQETQYF
clone_size: .
d_call: .
j_call: TRBJ2-5
v_call: TRBV7-7

cdr3_nt: TGCGCCAGCAGCCAAGTTACGCGGATAGATACGCAGTATTTT
cdr3_aa: CASSQVTRIDTQYF
clone_size: once
d_call: .
j_call: TRBJ2-3
v_call: TRBV4-1

cdr3_nt: TGTGCCAGCAGCCACAATATCAGGGTTGGGACCCAGTACTTC
cdr3_aa: CASSHNIRVGTQYF
clone_size: .
d_call: .
j_call: TRBJ2-5
v_call: TRBV7-2

cdr3_nt: TGTGCCATCAGTGAGACGACAGAAGCGAACACCGGGGAGCTGTTTTTT
cdr3_aa: CAISETTEANTGELFF
clone_size: .
d_call: .
j_call: TRBJ2-2
v_call: TRBV10-3

cdr3_nt: TGTGCCAGCAGTCCCGGGTGGGCGACAGGGGGCATCACTGAAGCTTTCTTT
cdr3_aa: CASSPGWATGGITEAFF
clone_size: .
d_call: TRBD1
j_call: TRBJ1-1
v_call: TRBV7-9

cdr3_nt: TGTGCCAGCAGTTTCAGCGGTCCCTACGAGCAGTACTTC
cdr3_aa: CASSFSGPYEQYF
clone_size: .
d_call: .
j_call: TRBJ2-7
v_call: TRBV27

cdr3_nt: TGTGCCAGCAGCTCACTTACAGGGTTCGGCACCGGGGAGCTGTTTTTT
cdr3_aa: CASSSLTGFGTGELFF
clone_size: .
d_call: .
j_call: TRBJ2-2
v_call: TRBV11-2

cdr3_nt: TGTGCCAGCAGTTCTGGACTAGTTCCCCATGAGCAGTTCTTC
cdr3_aa: CASSSGLVPHEQFF
clone_size: .
d_call: TRBD2
j_call: TRBJ2-1
v_call: TRBV28

cdr3_nt: TGTGCCAGTAGTTCGACAGGGGCCCACAATGAGCAGTTCTTC
cdr3_aa: CASSSTGAHNEQFF
clone_size: few
d_call: TRBD1
j_call: TRBJ2-1
v_call: TRBV19

cdr3_nt: TGTGCCAGCAGCCCGGGACAGGGTCCTTCCACTGAAGCTTTCTTT
cdr3_aa: CASSPGQGPSTEAFF
clone_size: .
d_call: TRBD1
j_call: TRBJ1-1
v_call: TRBV6-6

cdr3_nt: TGTGCCAGCAGTTTAGACCTAGCGGGATTGGACAATGAGCAGTTCTTC
cdr3_aa: CASSLDLAGLDNEQFF
clone_size: .
d_call: TRBD2
j_call: TRBJ2-1
v_call: TRBV28

cdr3_nt: TGTGCCAGCAGCTTCACTTCCGGGGGGGAAAAACTGTTTTTT
cdr3_aa: CASSFTSGGEKLFF
clone_size: .
d_call: .
j_call: TRBJ1-4
v_call: TRBV7-9

cdr3_nt: TGCGCCAGCAGCTGGGTGGCTAGCGGATTCACAGATACGCAGTATTTT
cdr3_aa: CASSWVASGFTDTQYF
clone_size: .
d_call: TRBD2
j_call: TRBJ2-3
v_call: TRBV5-1

cdr3_nt: TGTGCCACCAGCAGAGTGACTAGCGGGAGAGAGCAGTACTTC
cdr3_aa: CATSRVTSGREQYF
clone_size: .
d_call: TRBD2
j_call: TRBJ2-7
v_call: TRBV15

cdr3_nt: TGTGCCAGCAGTGCTGGGACAGGGGTGAATGGCTACACCTTC
cdr3_aa: CASSAGTGVNGYTF
clone_size: few
d_call: TRBD1
j_call: TRBJ1-2
v_call: TRBV6-4

cdr3_nt: TGTGCCAGCAGCTTAGGGCTCGAGCAGTACTTC
cdr3_aa: CASSLGLEQYF
clone_size: .
d_call: .
j_call: TRBJ2-7
v_call: TRBV7-9

cdr3_nt: TGCGCCAGCAGCCAAGATCTTAAGGGCGGGCAGCCCCAGCATTTT
cdr3_aa: CASSQDLKGGQPQHF
clone_size: .
d_call: .
j_call: TRBJ1-5
v_call: TRBV4-3

cdr3_nt: TGCAGCGTTGTCCCTGACAATGAGCAGTTCTTC
cdr3_aa: CSVVPDNEQFF
clone_size: few
d_call: .
j_call: TRBJ2-1
v_call: TRBV29-1

cdr3_nt: TGTGCCAGCTTGGACTGGCGTAATGAGCAGTTCTTC
cdr3_aa: CASLDWRNEQFF
clone_size: .
d_call: .
j_call: TRBJ2-1
v_call: TRBV7-9

cdr3_nt: TGTGCCAGCAGCATTAGCGGGGCCCTCTACAATGAGCAGTTCTTC
cdr3_aa: CASSISGALYNEQFF
clone_size: .
d_call: TRBD2
j_call: TRBJ2-1
v_call: TRBV9

cdr3_nt: TGTGCCAGCAGCCTCGCCGGGACTCGCTACGAGCAGTACTTC
cdr3_aa: CASSLAGTRYEQYF
clone_size: .
d_call: .
j_call: TRBJ2-7
v_call: TRBV27

cdr3_nt: TGTGCCAGCAGAATATCCGGGTTTTCTCCCTACACTGAAGCTTTCTTT
cdr3_aa: CASRISGFSPYTEAFF
clone_size: .
d_call: .
j_call: TRBJ1-1
v_call: TRBV28

cdr3_nt: TGCGCCAGCAGCTCGCAGGGGGCTGGGGCCAACGTCCTGACTTTC
cdr3_aa: CASSSQGAGANVLTF
clone_size: .
d_call: TRBD1
j_call: TRBJ2-6
v_call: TRBV5-1

cdr3_nt: TGTGCCAGACCCCGGGGGCTAGCGGGATTATGTGAGCAGTTCTTC
cdr3_aa: CARPRGLAGLCEQFF
clone_size: .
d_call: TRBD2
j_call: TRBJ2-1
v_call: TRBV6-4

cdr3_nt: TGTGCCAGCAGTTTAGGGTGGGGCCCAAACACTGAAGCTTTCTTT
cdr3_aa: CASSLGWGPNTEAFF
clone_size: .
d_call: .
j_call: TRBJ1-1
v_call: TRBV28

cdr3_nt: TGTGCCAGCAGCCCGGACAGGGGGCTCAATAATGAAAAACTGTTTTTT
cdr3_aa: CASSPDRGLNNEKLFF
clone_size: once
d_call: TRBD1
j_call: TRBJ1-4
v_call: TRBV13

cdr3_nt: TGTGCCAGCACCCAGAATCTCCGGGACAGCAACAATGAGCAGTTCTTC
cdr3_aa: CASTQNLRDSNNEQFF
clone_size: .
d_call: TRBD1
j_call: TRBJ2-1
v_call: TRBV6-6

cdr3_nt: TGTGCCAGCAGTTTAGACCCAGGGGTCGGACCCTACGAGCAGTACTTC
cdr3_aa: CASSLDPGVGPYEQYF
clone_size: once
d_call: .
j_call: TRBJ2-7
v_call: TRBV6-5

cdr3_nt: TGTGCCAGCAGCCCGAGCGGGCCTACCGGGGAGCTGTTTTTT
cdr3_aa: CASSPSGPTGELFF
clone_size: .
d_call: .
j_call: TRBJ2-2
v_call: TRBV28

cdr3_nt: TGTGCCAGCGGGAGAGGACAGGGGAATAATTCACCCCTCCACTTT
cdr3_aa: CASGRGQGNNSPLHF
clone_size: .
d_call: TRBD1
j_call: TRBJ1-6
v_call: TRBV28

cdr3_nt: TGTGCCAGCAGCTTGGAACTAGCGGGAGGGATGGCGCAGTTCTTC
cdr3_aa: CASSLELAGGMAQFF
clone_size: .
d_call: TRBD2
j_call: TRBJ2-1
v_call: TRBV5-5

cdr3_nt: TGTGCCAGCAGTGCCTCAATAGTCTCTGGAAACACCATATATTTT
cdr3_aa: CASSASIVSGNTIYF
clone_size: .
d_call: .
j_call: TRBJ1-3
v_call: TRBV27

cdr3_nt: TGTGCCAGCAGCGTAGCACTAGCGGGAAACCGTCAGTACTTC
cdr3_aa: CASSVALAGNRQYF
clone_size: .
d_call: TRBD2
j_call: TRBJ2-7
v_call: TRBV9

cdr3_nt: TGCAGCGTTCAAGGAACAGGAGAGACCCAGTACTTC
cdr3_aa: CSVQGTGETQYF
clone_size: once
d_call: .
j_call: TRBJ2-5
v_call: TRBV29-1

cdr3_nt: TGTGCCAGCAGCTCCCCGAGTTCCTACAATGAGCAGTTCTTC
cdr3_aa: CASSSPSSYNEQFF
clone_size: .
d_call: .
j_call: TRBJ2-1
v_call: TRBV7-9

cdr3_nt: TGTGCCTGGAGTGTGTCGTTCTACGAGCAGTACTTC
cdr3_aa: CAWSVSFYEQYF
clone_size: .
d_call: .
j_call: TRBJ2-7
v_call: TRBV30

cdr3_nt: TGTGCCAGCAGTCGCGGACTAGCGGAAAGCACAGATACGCAGTATTTT
cdr3_aa: CASSRGLAESTDTQYF
clone_size: .
d_call: TRBD2
j_call: TRBJ2-3
v_call: TRBV7-9

cdr3_nt: TGTGCCAGCAGTGAAAAACGGCTAGCGGGAGCGGGCGAGCAGTACTTC
cdr3_aa: CASSEKRLAGAGEQYF
clone_size: .
d_call: TRBD2
j_call: TRBJ2-7
v_call: TRBV6-1

cdr3_nt: TGTGCCAGCAGTTTCAAGGCTAGCGGGAGGGATACGCAGTATTTT
cdr3_aa: CASSFKASGRDTQYF
clone_size: .
d_call: TRBD2
j_call: TRBJ2-3
v_call: TRBV28

cdr3_nt: TGTGCCAGCAAATCGGGGACTAGCGGAAGCAATGAGCAGTTCTTC
cdr3_aa: CASKSGTSGSNEQFF
clone_size: .
d_call: .
j_call: TRBJ2-1
v_call: TRBV21-1

cdr3_nt: TGTGCCAGCAGTTTACGCCGACAGGGGGGAGTCTATGGCTACACCTTC
cdr3_aa: CASSLRRQGGVYGYTF
clone_size: once
d_call: TRBD1
j_call: TRBJ1-2
v_call: TRBV28

cdr3_nt: TGCGCCAGCAGCTTGGGGGCGACAAACCAAGAGACCCAGTACTTC
cdr3_aa: CASSLGATNQETQYF
clone_size: .
d_call: .
j_call: TRBJ2-5
v_call: TRBV5-1

cdr3_nt: TGTGCCAGCAGCTTAGATAGTGGGGCCGCTGGAAACACCATATATTTT
cdr3_aa: CASSLDSGAAGNTIYF
clone_size: .
d_call: .
j_call: TRBJ1-3
v_call: TRBV11-2

cdr3_nt: TGTGCCAGCTCACCGAGTGGGACTAGCGGGAGTAGATTCTTC
cdr3_aa: CASSPSGTSGSRFF
clone_size: .
d_call: TRBD2
j_call: TRBJ2-1
v_call: TRBV18

cdr3_nt: TGTGCCAGCAGTCCCGGGACTAGGATGCCTACGGAGCTGTTTTTT
cdr3_aa: CASSPGTRMPTELFF
clone_size: few
d_call: TRBD2
j_call: TRBJ2-2
v_call: TRBV7-2

cdr3_nt: TGCGCCAGCAGCTCTAGCCTTAACAGAAACTCAGGCGGCTACACCTTC
cdr3_aa: CASSSSLNRNSGGYTF
clone_size: once
d_call: .
j_call: TRBJ1-2
v_call: TRBV5-1

cdr3_nt: TGTGCCAGCAGCAGGGAAGCCCCTGATACGCAGTATTTT
cdr3_aa: CASSREAPDTQYF
clone_size: .
d_call: .
j_call: TRBJ2-3
v_call: TRBV6-4

cdr3_nt: TGTGCCAGCAGCCAATCCTACAATGAGCAGTTCTTC
cdr3_aa: CASSQSYNEQFF
clone_size: .
d_call: .
j_call: TRBJ2-1
v_call: TRBV27

cdr3_nt: TGTGCCAGTAGTATAGTTACAGGGGGCAAGGAACTGTTTTTT
cdr3_aa: CASSIVTGGKELFF
clone_size: few
d_call: TRBD1
j_call: TRBJ1-4
v_call: TRBV19

cdr3_nt: TGCGCCAGCAGCCAAGACTCGGCGGTAGATACGCAGTATTTT
cdr3_aa: CASSQDSAVDTQYF
clone_size: .
d_call: .
j_call: TRBJ2-3
v_call: TRBV4-1

cdr3_nt: TGTGCCAGCAGCTCCGAGGCCTACGAGCAGTACTTC
cdr3_aa: CASSSEAYEQYF
clone_size: .
d_call: .
j_call: TRBJ2-7
v_call: TRBV7-9

cdr3_nt: TGTGCCAGTAGTAACATTTATAGCAATCAGCCCCAGCATTTT
cdr3_aa: CASSNIYSNQPQHF
clone_size: .
d_call: .
j_call: TRBJ1-5
v_call: TRBV19

cdr3_nt: TGTGCCAGCCTCCCCGGGAGGGATTATTGGAAGCCCCAGCATTTT
cdr3_aa: CASLPGRDYWKPQHF
clone_size: .
d_call: .
j_call: TRBJ1-5
v_call: TRBV6-5

cdr3_nt: TGTGCCAGCAGCGACGGACTAGCGGGAGAAGGCGAGCAGTACTTC
cdr3_aa: CASSDGLAGEGEQYF
clone_size: .
d_call: TRBD2
j_call: TRBJ2-7
v_call: TRBV9

cdr3_nt: TGTGCCAGCAGCCCCCGGGGGGATGAGCAGTTCTTC
cdr3_aa: CASSPRGDEQFF
clone_size: .
d_call: TRBD2
j_call: TRBJ2-1
v_call: TRBV11-2

cdr3_nt: TGTGCCAGCTCGTCCGGACTAGCGGGAGGGCCCTACGGGGAGCTGTTTTTT
cdr3_aa: CASSSGLAGGPYGELFF
clone_size: .
d_call: TRBD2
j_call: TRBJ2-2
v_call: TRBV18

cdr3_nt: TGCGCCAGCAGCCAAGAAAACACAGGGTTTGCTCAGCCCCAGCATTTT
cdr3_aa: CASSQENTGFAQPQHF
clone_size: .
d_call: .
j_call: TRBJ1-5
v_call: TRBV4-3

cdr3_nt: TGTGCCAGCAGCACGGACTGGAGCGCGGAGCTGTTTTTT
cdr3_aa: CASSTDWSAELFF
clone_size: few
d_call: .
j_call: TRBJ2-2
v_call: TRBV11-1

cdr3_nt: TGTGCCACTCTCTCAGCTAACTATGGCTACACCTTC
cdr3_aa: CATLSANYGYTF
clone_size: .
d_call: .
j_call: TRBJ1-2
v_call: TRBV28